The 32 T cell receptor beta chains below all came from one sample that was sequenced in a study of blood T cell repertoires in COVID-19. The table came from immunoSEQ multiplex PCR; TCRdb's copy has only in-frame clones and leaves some out. Of around 40,000 clones in the sample, around nine tenths are singletons; the top ten hold roughly an eighth. Sequenced input: peripheral blood. The receptors were sampled from a human donor in a cohort sampled during active COVID-19.

J is TRBJ2-5 and V is TRBV6-2 or TRBV6-3, with TRBD2 identical over 8 bases. The CDR3 is 16 residues long. V lost 3 bases, J lost 5 bases, and 11 bases stayed unmatched. CDR1 is MNHEY, CDR2 SVGEGT, per germline. CDR3 in amino acids: CASSYARGGPRETQYF. The CDR3, as DNA: TGTGCCAGCAGTTATGCACGGGGGGGGCCTCGGGAGACCCAGTACTTC.

This clone has just one count. The rearrangement links TRBV6-2 or TRBV6-3 to TRBJ2-5, with D possibly being TRBD2 (6 bases). This CDR3 has 12 amino acids. Germline CDR1 reads MNHEY; CDR2 reads SVGEGT. V was cut by 0 bases and J by 7 bases, with 6 bases left in between. CDR3 bases: TGTGCCAGCAGTTACTCGGGGGGGACCCAGTACTTC. Translating gives CASSYSGGTQYF.

V usage is TRBV27 and J usage is TRBJ2-7; no clear D gene. Germline lookup yields CDR1 MNHEY and CDR2 SMNVEV (reference sequence). V was cut by 1 base and J by 0 bases, with 13 bases left in between. CDR3 length: 16 residues. The CDR3 sequence: CASSLYGWQNSYEQYF. The DNA for the CDR3 is TGTGCCAGCAGTTTATATGGCTGGCAAAACTCCTACGAGCAGTACTTC.

The chain employs TRBV6-5 and TRBJ2-3; the D gene is possibly TRBD2 (6 bases). V lost 4 bases to trimming and J lost 6 bases, with 14 bases between them. The CDR3 consists of 14 residues. Germline assignment: CDR1 MNHEY and CDR2 SVGAGI. Here the CDR3 DNA reads TGTGCCAGCAGTTCGCGGGGCGCCCAGGATACGCAGTATTTT. It encodes CASSSRGAQDTQYF.

The rearrangement uses TRBV18 and TRBJ2-7, with D possibly matching TRBD2 (6 bases). Trimming took 6 bases from V and 3 from J, leaving 18 bases between them. This CDR3 is built from 15 residues. Germline V gives CDR1 KGHSH, CDR2 LQKENI. Here the CDR3 DNA reads TGTGCCAGCTCTCTCCCGGGACTGGGGGTCTACGAGCAGTACTTC. Amino acid sequence: CASSLPGLGVYEQYF.

The rearrangement joins TRBV5-6 to TRBJ1-2; 7 bases align to TRBD1. With 0 bases clipped from V and 7 bases from J, the junction kept 9 bases outside the gene matches. The length of the CDR3 is 15 residues. Germline V lookup: CDR1 SGHDT, CDR2 YYEEEE. The DNA of the CDR3 is TGTGCCAGCAGCTTGGAGGGTGGCAGGGGGACTGGCTACACCTTC. Amino acids: CASSLEGGRGTGYTF.

V usage is TRBV6-2 or TRBV6-3 and J usage is TRBJ2-7; possible D gene TRBD2, 5 bases. The CDR3 sequence is 14 residues long. The germline V gene has CDR1 MNHEY and CDR2 SVGEGT. Trimming shortened V by 3 bases and J by 0 bases, and 9 bases separated the two germline ends. The CDR3 here is CASSYAGPSYEQYF. Written as DNA, the CDR3 is TGTGCCAGCAGTTATGCGGGCCCCTCCTACGAGCAGTACTTC.

The rearrangement uses TRBV4-1 and TRBJ2-3; a weak D match, TRBD2 (5 bases). Germline assignment: CDR1 MGHRA and CDR2 YSYEKL. Trimming removed 2 bases from V and 4 bases from J, with 22 bases in between. The length of the CDR3 is 18 residues. The CDR3 DNA is TGCGCCAGCAGCCAAACCAATTGGGTGGGGAGTGAATCAGATACGCAGTATTTT. Protein: CASSQTNWVGSESDTQYF.

This clone was seen a handful of times. CDR3 amino acids: CASGMFGGIEKLFF. In nucleotides, the CDR3 is TGTGCCAGCGGCATGTTTGGCGGAATTGAAAAACTGTTTTTT. The genes are TRBV3-1 (or the pseudogene TRBV3-2) and TRBJ1-4, with D uncertain. CDR3 size: 14 residues. V lost 8 bases, J lost 7 bases, and 17 bases lay in between. The germline gives CDR1 LGHDT, CDR2 YNNKEL (reference sequence).

The chain joins TRBV19 to TRBJ1-3; a possible D gene is TRBD1 (5 bases). This CDR3 contains 15 residues. The V gene lost 7 bases and the J gene lost 0 bases, with 13 bases spanning the gap. Germline CDR1 LNHDA, CDR2 SQIVND (reference sequence). The CDR3 bases are TGTGCCAGTATAGTAGACAGCTACTCTGGAAACACCATATATTTT. This translates into CASIVDSYSGNTIYF.

The V gene is TRBV18, the J gene TRBJ1-1; D remains ambiguous. The germline V gene encodes CDR1 KGHSH and CDR2 LQKENI. Trimming took off 6 bases at V and 1 base at J, with 15 bases between the two ends. This CDR3 contains 15 residues. Written as DNA, the CDR3 is TGTGCCAGCTCTCTCGACACCTCATGGAACACTGAAGCTTTCTTT. It encodes CASSLDTSWNTEAFF. Supplemented by reference TRBV18 and TRBJ1-1, the full variable domain reads NAGVMQNPRHLVRRRGQEARLRCSPMKGHSHVYWYRQLPEEGLKFMVYLQKENIIDESGMPKERFSAEFPKEGPSILRIQQVVRGDSAAYFCASSLDTSWNTEAFFGQGTRLTVV.

V usage is TRBV7-9 and J usage is TRBJ2-2; D is unresolved. Germline values: CDR1 SEHNR, CDR2 FQNEAQ (reference sequence). The ends were cut back, 3 bases at V and 6 bases at J, with 5 bases in the middle. The CDR3 runs 12 residues. The CDR3 nucleotides are TGTGCCAGCAGCTTCTTCTCCGGGGAGCTGTTTTTT. This translates into CASSFFSGELFF.

This clone was observed once. The rearrangement joins TRBV5-4 to TRBJ2-3; D is possibly TRBD1 (6 bases). Germline CDR1 and CDR2: SGHNT and YYREEE (reference sequence). V lost 3 bases and J 4 bases, leaving 21 bases between the germline ends. The CDR3 is 17 amino acids. The CDR3 bases are TGTGCCAGCAGCTCAAAACTACTAGGGGGAAGGGCAGATACGCAGTATTTT. This codes for CASSSKLLGGRADTQYF.

The chain couples TRBV5-1 to TRBJ2-1; tentatively, D is TRBD1 (5 bases). Germline V gives CDR1 SGHRS, CDR2 YFSETQ. This CDR3 region has 20 residues. V shed 0 bases and J shed 0 bases, with 22 bases lying between them. CDR3: CASSLGVFYRGRSSYNEQFF. The DNA for the CDR3 is TGCGCCAGCAGCTTGGGCGTGTTCTATAGGGGAAGAAGCTCCTACAATGAGCAGTTCTTC.

A few counts support this clone. The CDR3 sequence: CASTGGSYSGANVLTF. For the CDR3, the DNA is TGTGCCAGCACCGGGGGGTCCTACTCTGGGGCCAACGTCCTGACTTTC. The chain has TRBV7-9 and TRBJ2-6; TRBD2 matches at 7 bases. V was clipped by 7 bases and J by 0 bases; unmatched bases: 6. CDR1 is SEHNR, CDR2 FQNEAQ, per germline (reference sequence). The CDR3 sequence is 16 residues long.

This chain connects TRBV11-2 to TRBJ2-3; the match to TRBD2 covers 9 bases. With 1 base clipped from V and 4 bases from J, the junction kept 6 bases outside the gene matches. This CDR3 comprises 16 residues. Germline V gene lookup returns CDR1 SGHAT and CDR2 FQNNGV. CDR3 sequence: CASSLVLRGGSDTQYF. DNA of the CDR3: TGTGCCAGCAGCTTAGTTTTGCGGGGGGGCTCAGATACGCAGTATTTT.

CDR3: CASSLTSGALYEQYF. The CDR3 DNA reads TGTGCCAGCAGTCTTACTAGCGGGGCTCTCTACGAGCAGTACTTC. The V call is TRBV2, the J call TRBJ2-7; 10 bases are a match to TRBD2. With V trimmed by 5 bases and J by 3 bases, 7 bases remained unmatched. There are 15 residues in the CDR3. CDR1 and CDR2 from the germline V gene are SNHLY and FYNNEI.

This rearrangement joins TRBV2 to TRBJ2-7; 9 positions agree with TRBD1. CDR1 SNHLY and CDR2 FYNNEI come from the germline V gene. Trimming at V came to 8 bases and at J to 4 bases, leaving 9 bases not matched to a gene. This CDR3 region has 14 residues. The CDR3 nucleotides read TGTGCCAGCTCCCAGGGGACAGGGCTTTACGAGCAGTACTTC. Amino acid sequence: CASSQGTGLYEQYF.

The chain combines TRBV7-8 with TRBJ2-3; 7 bases map to TRBD2. Trimming took 7 bases from V and 1 from J; bases not matched to a gene: 5. Germline V CDR1 and CDR2: SGHVS, FQNEAQ. The CDR3 is 14 residues long. The CDR3 loop reads CASTSGARTDTQYF. CDR3 DNA sequence: TGTGCCAGCACCAGCGGGGCCCGCACAGATACGCAGTATTTT.

This clone was detected only a few times. The gene calls are TRBV6-2 or TRBV6-3 and TRBJ1-5; D is possibly TRBD1 (6 bases). V shed 5 bases and J shed 5 bases, with 16 bases lying between them. Germline CDR1 and CDR2: MNHEY and SVGEGT. This CDR3 has 15 amino acids. The CDR3: CASSPTGLGHQPQHF. The CDR3 region has the DNA TGTGCCAGCAGTCCAACAGGGTTGGGACATCAGCCCCAGCATTTT.

V and J are TRBV7-2 and TRBJ1-6, with a weak D call TRBD1 (5 bases). The CDR3 runs to 17 residues. V dropped 1 base and J dropped 5 bases, with 15 bases sitting between them. The germline V gene has CDR1 SGHTA and CDR2 FQGNSA. CDR3 region: CASSLVTGVRDNSPLHF. The DNA of the CDR3 is TGTGCCAGCAGCTTAGTCACGGGGGTACGGGATAATTCACCCCTCCACTTT.

The rearrangement uses TRBV9 and TRBJ2-1; 7 bases fit TRBD1. CDR3 size: 14 residues. V was clipped by 2 bases and J by 8 bases; unmatched bases: 7. CDR1 is SGDLS and CDR2 is YYNGEE in the germline V gene. CDR3 bases: TGTGCCAGCAGCGTCGGACAGGAAAGCGATGAGCAGTTCTTC. As protein: CASSVGQESDEQFF.

The rearrangement joins TRBV12-5 to TRBJ1-1; D ambiguous. The CDR3 length is 15 residues. Germline CDR1 and CDR2: LGHNT and FRNRAP. The V and J ends lost 0 bases and 3 bases respectively, with 11 bases between them. CDR3 region: CASGLVPRLYTEAFF. Written as DNA, the CDR3 is TGTGCTAGTGGTTTGGTACCCAGACTTTACACTGAAGCTTTCTTT. Drawing the rest from reference TRBV12-5 and TRBJ1-1, the complete variable domain is DARVTQTPRHKVTEMGQEVTMRCQPILGHNTVFWYRQTMMQGLELLAYFRNRAPLDDSGMPKDRFSAEMPDATLATLKIQPSEPRDSAVYFCASGLVPRLYTEAFFGQGTRLTVV.

The chain joins TRBV29-1 to TRBJ1-2, with D perhaps matching TRBD1 (6 bases). The CDR3 extends over 13 amino acids. CDR1 SQVTM and CDR2 ANQGSEA come from the germline V gene. V gave up 7 bases and J gave up 6 bases, with 18 bases separating them. The CDR3 sequence is CSAAEVRGHGYTF. In DNA, the CDR3 is TGCAGCGCCGCGGAGGTCAGGGGCCATGGCTACACCTTC.

The CDR3 sequence is CASSPRDAGGTGANVLTF. CDR3 DNA sequence: TGTGCCAGCTCACCCCGGGACGCCGGGGGAACGGGGGCCAACGTCCTGACTTTC. V gene TRBV18 combines with J gene TRBJ2-6, with D tentatively TRBD2 (6 bases). Germline assignment: CDR1 KGHSH and CDR2 LQKENI. CDR3 length equals 18 residues. V was shortened by 3 bases and J by 4 bases, with 19 bases between the two germline ends.

The chain carries TRBV2 and TRBJ1-3, with a weak D call TRBD1 (6 bases). V was cut by 6 bases and J by 7 bases, with 13 bases left in between. Germline V gene lookup returns CDR1 SNHLY and CDR2 FYNNEI. The CDR3 consists of 13 residues. This chain's CDR3 is CASSYRVANTIYF. Written as DNA, the CDR3 is TGTGCCAGCAGCTACAGGGTCGCGAACACCATATATTTT.

This chain uses TRBV2 with TRBJ1-5; 10 bases are a match to TRBD1. The CDR3 contains 15 residues. Germline V CDR1 and CDR2: SNHLY, FYNNEI. V lost 6 bases, J lost 2 bases, and 4 bases stayed unmatched. CDR3 loop: CASRSGTGGNQPQHF. DNA of the CDR3: TGTGCCAGCAGGTCCGGGACAGGGGGCAATCAGCCCCAGCATTTT.

This rearrangement joins TRBV7-9 to TRBJ1-1; D gene ambiguous. The CDR3 is 13 residues long. The V gene's germline CDR1 is SEHNR and CDR2 FQNEAQ (reference sequence). Deletions cut 5 bases from V and 1 base from J, with 8 bases between. CDR3 loop: CASSPETNTEAFF. CDR3 nucleotide sequence: TGTGCCAGCAGCCCAGAAACGAACACTGAAGCTTTCTTT.

The chain carries TRBV7-6 and TRBJ1-2; no reliable D call. In germline, CDR1 is SGHVS, CDR2 FNYEAQ. The CDR3 is 13 amino acids. Trimming shortened V by 5 bases and J by 4 bases, and 11 bases separated the two germline ends. The CDR3: CASSHSQAYGYTF. CDR3 in DNA: TGTGCCAGCAGCCACTCGCAGGCCTATGGCTACACCTTC.

This chain uses TRBV2 with TRBJ2-5; D is possibly TRBD2 (6 bases). Germline assignment: CDR1 SNHLY and CDR2 FYNNEI. V shed 3 bases and J shed 7 bases, with 12 bases lying between them. There are 13 residues in the CDR3. CDR3 bases: TGTGCCAGCAGTGATGAGACTAGGGCGACCCAGTACTTC. Its translation is CASSDETRATQYF.

The chain recombines TRBV18 with TRBJ2-1, with D possibly matching TRBD2 (7 bases). Germline assignment: CDR1 KGHSH and CDR2 LQKENI. There are 17 residues in the CDR3. Trimming stripped 5 bases from V and 7 bases from J, with 24 bases between. CDR3 sequence: CASSGQLRGAPANEQFF. The DNA of the CDR3 is TGTGCCAGCTCAGGCCAACTCCGGGGGGCCCCCGCTAATGAGCAGTTCTTC.

This clone occurred once. V usage is TRBV4-1 and J usage is TRBJ1-1; D gene uncertain. Deletions cut 1 base from V and 1 base from J, with 10 bases between. CDR1 is MGHRA, CDR2 YSYEKL, per germline. The CDR3 totals 15 residues. Here the CDR3 DNA reads TGCGCCAGCAGCCAAGGGTGGCAGTCGAACACTGAAGCTTTCTTT. Its protein is CASSQGWQSNTEAFF.